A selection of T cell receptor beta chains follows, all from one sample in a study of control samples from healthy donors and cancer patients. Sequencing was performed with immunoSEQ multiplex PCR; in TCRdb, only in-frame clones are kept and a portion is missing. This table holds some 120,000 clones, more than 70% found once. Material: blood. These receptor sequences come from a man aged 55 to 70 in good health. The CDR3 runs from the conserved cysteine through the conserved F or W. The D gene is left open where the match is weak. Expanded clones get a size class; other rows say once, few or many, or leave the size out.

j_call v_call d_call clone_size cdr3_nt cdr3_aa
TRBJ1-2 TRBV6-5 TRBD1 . TGTGCCAGCAGCACCGGGACAGGGGCCGGTGGCTACACCTTC CASSTGTGAGGYTF
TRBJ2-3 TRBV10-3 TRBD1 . TGTGCCATCAGCGACAGGGGGCTCACAGATACGCAGTATTTT CAISDRGLTDTQYF
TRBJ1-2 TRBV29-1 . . TGCAGCGTTGTTCCGGGGTCTGGCTACACCTTC CSVVPGSGYTF
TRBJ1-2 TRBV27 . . TGTGCCAGCAGTTTTGGTGTGTCCTATGGCTACACCTTC CASSFGVSYGYTF
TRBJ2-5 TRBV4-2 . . TGTGCCAGCAGCCAAGATACGGGGCCGGGGACCCAGTACTTC CASSQDTGPGTQYF
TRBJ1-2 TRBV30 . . TGTGCCTGGAGTTACCTCCATGGCTACACCTTC CAWSYLHGYTF
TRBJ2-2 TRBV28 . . TGTGCCAGCCAACAACCTAACACCGGGGAGCTGTTTTTT CASQQPNTGELFF
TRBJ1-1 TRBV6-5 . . TGTGCCAGCAGAAAGACTCGAACTAACACTGAAGCTTTCTTT CASRKTRTNTEAFF
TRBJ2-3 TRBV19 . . TGTGCCAGTAGTATTAACGGGGGCCGAGATACGCAGTATTTT CASSINGGRDTQYF
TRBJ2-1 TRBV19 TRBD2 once TGTGCCAGTAGTATAGGCAGCGGGGTGGATGAGCAGTTCTTC CASSIGSGVDEQFF
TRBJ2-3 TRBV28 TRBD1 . TGTGCCAGCAGTTTATACGGACAGGGGATCGGCCCAGATACGCAGTATTTT CASSLYGQGIGPDTQYF
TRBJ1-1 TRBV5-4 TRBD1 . TGTGCCAGCAGCTTTGGGACAGTGAACACTGAAGCTTTCTTT CASSFGTVNTEAFF
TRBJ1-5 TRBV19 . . TGTGCCAGTAGTGGGGGGAGGGATTATCAGCCCCAGCATTTT CASSGGRDYQPQHF
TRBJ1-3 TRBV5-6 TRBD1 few TGTGCCAGCAGCCGACAGGGGGCTGGAAACACCATATATTTT CASSRQGAGNTIYF
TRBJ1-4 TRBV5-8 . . TGTGCCAGCAGCTCGAGGGGGGTCGGTGCTAATGAAAAACTGTTTTTT CASSSRGVGANEKLFF
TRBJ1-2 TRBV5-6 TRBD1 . TGTGCCAGCGAGCGGAGGGGGCTAGAGGATGGCTACACCTTC CASERRGLEDGYTF
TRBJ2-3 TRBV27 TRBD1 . TGTGCCAGCAGTTCCCGGGACAGGGGAACAGATACGCAGTATTTT CASSSRDRGTDTQYF
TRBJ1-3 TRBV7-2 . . TGTGCCAGCAGTCCGGACGGATACTCTGGAAACACCATATATTTT CASSPDGYSGNTIYF
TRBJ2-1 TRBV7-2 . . TGTGCCAGCAGCTTAGTATCCCTGAACAATGAGCAGTTCTTC CASSLVSLNNEQFF
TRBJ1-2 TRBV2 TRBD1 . TGTGCCAGCAGTTCACAGGGGTATGGCTACACCTTC CASSSQGYGYTF
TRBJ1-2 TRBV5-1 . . TGCGCCAGCAGCTTGGGCTGGTCTGACTATGGCTACACCTTC CASSLGWSDYGYTF
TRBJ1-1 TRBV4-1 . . TGCGCCAGCAGCCTCGGGCGGGGGGCGAACACTGAAGCTTTCTTT CASSLGRGANTEAFF
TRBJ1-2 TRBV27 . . TGTGCCAGCAGTTTATCGCACTATGGCTACACCTTC CASSLSHYGYTF
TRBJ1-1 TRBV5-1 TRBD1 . TGCGCCAGCAGCTTGGCCTTAACAGGGGGCTCTGAAGCTTTCTTT CASSLALTGGSEAFF
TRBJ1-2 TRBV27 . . TGTGCCAGCAGTTTATTGGGACGGAACTATGGCTACACCTTC CASSLLGRNYGYTF
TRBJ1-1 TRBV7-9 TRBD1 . TGTGCCAGCAGCGGAGGACAGGGGGCCGGGACTGAAGCTTTCTTT CASSGGQGAGTEAFF
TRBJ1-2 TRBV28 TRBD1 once TGTGCCAGCTTAGCCCCCGGGACAGGGACGCGCGGCTACACCTTC CASLAPGTGTRGYTF
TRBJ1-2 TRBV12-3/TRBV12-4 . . TGTGCCAGCAGTCCCCTTTATTATGGCTACACCTTC CASSPLYYGYTF
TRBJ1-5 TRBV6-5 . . TGTGCCAGCAGCTGGACAGAGGTGCCCCAGCATTTT CASSWTEVPQHF
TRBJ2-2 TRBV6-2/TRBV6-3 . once TGTGCCAGCAGTTACGAGGGGCCCGGCACCGGGGAGCTGTTTTTT CASSYEGPGTGELFF
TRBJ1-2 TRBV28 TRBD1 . TGTGCCAGCAGGTATAGACAGGGACCAAACTATGGCTACACCTTC CASRYRQGPNYGYTF
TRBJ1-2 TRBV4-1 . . TGCGCCAGCAGCCAAGTGGGGTCTGGCTACACCTTC CASSQVGSGYTF
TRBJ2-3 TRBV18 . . TGTGCCAGCTCACCACAGGATACTACAGATACGCAGTATTTT CASSPQDTTDTQYF
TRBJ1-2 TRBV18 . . TGTGCCAGCTCACCAACTACAGCTAGAGGCTATGGCTACACCTTC CASSPTTARGYGYTF
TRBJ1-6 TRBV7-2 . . TGTGCCAGCAGCTCCCGGGGTGGTTCACCCCTCCACTTT CASSSRGGSPLHF
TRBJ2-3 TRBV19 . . TGTGCCAGTCGACGTTCCACCGGGCCTAGAGGAGATACGCAGTATTTT CASRRSTGPRGDTQYF
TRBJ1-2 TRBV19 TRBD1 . TGTGCCAGTACCGACCTGGACAGGACCCGAGGCTACACCTTC CASTDLDRTRGYTF
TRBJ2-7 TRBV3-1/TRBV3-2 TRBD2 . TGTGCCAGCAGCGGACTAGCGGGGGGCCAGGAGCAGTACTTC CASSGLAGGQEQYF
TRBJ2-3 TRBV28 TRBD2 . TGTGCCAGCACCCTGCGGGGGGCACAGGGCACAGATACGCAGTATTTT CASTLRGAQGTDTQYF
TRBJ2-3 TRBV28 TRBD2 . TGTGCCAGCAGTTTCAGGACTAGCGGGGGGGCGGGGCGGACGCAGTATTTT CASSFRTSGGAGRTQYF
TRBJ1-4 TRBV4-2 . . TGTGCCAGCAGCCGATACAGGGCCCTTAATGAAAAACTGTTTTTT CASSRYRALNEKLFF
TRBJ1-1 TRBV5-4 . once TGTGCCAGCACCCTCGTGGGGGAGGTCGGAGCTTTCTTT CASTLVGEVGAFF
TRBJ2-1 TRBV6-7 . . TGTGCCAGCAGTTATACTTCGGTCCCGTGTCTAAGCTCCTACAATGAGCAGTTCTTC CASSYTSVPCLSSYNEQFF
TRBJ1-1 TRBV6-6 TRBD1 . TGTGCCAGCGGGGACAGGGTTCTTACTGAAGCTTTCTTT CASGDRVLTEAFF
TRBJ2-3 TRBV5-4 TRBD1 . TGTGCCAGCAGCTCTGTACAGGGGTTGACAGATACGCAGTATTTT CASSSVQGLTDTQYF
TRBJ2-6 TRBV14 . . TGTGCCAGCAGCCAAGAATGGGGATCTGGGGCCAACGTCCTGACTTTC CASSQEWGSGANVLTF
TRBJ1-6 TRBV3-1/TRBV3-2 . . TGTGCCAGCAGCCAAGTATGGACCCTAAGCGGCGATTCACCCCTCCACTTT CASSQVWTLSGDSPLHF
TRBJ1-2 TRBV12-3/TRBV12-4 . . TGTGCCAGCAGTCTAGGGGGGAACTATGGCTACACCTTC CASSLGGNYGYTF
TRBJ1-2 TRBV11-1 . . TGTGCCAGCAGCCCCTCTCCGGACTATGGCTACACCTTC CASSPSPDYGYTF
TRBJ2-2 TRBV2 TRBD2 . TGTGCCAGCAGTGAGGGACTAGCGGGGGGTTACACCGGGGAGCTGTTTTTT CASSEGLAGGYTGELFF
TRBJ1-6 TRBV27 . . TGTGCCAGCAGTCAAGCCCCACAGGGAGCAAGGACACCCCTCCACTTT CASSQAPQGARTPLHF
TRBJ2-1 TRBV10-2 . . TGCGCCAGCAGTGAGACCCAGCGATATGGTGAGCAGTTCTTC CASSETQRYGEQFF
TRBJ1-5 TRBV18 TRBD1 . TGTGCCAGCTCACTAGGGACAGGGGGAGTCTCCCAGCCCCAGCATTTT CASSLGTGGVSQPQHF
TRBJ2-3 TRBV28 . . TGTGCCAGCAGTCAGCCCCCCACAGATACGCAGTATTTT CASSQPPTDTQYF